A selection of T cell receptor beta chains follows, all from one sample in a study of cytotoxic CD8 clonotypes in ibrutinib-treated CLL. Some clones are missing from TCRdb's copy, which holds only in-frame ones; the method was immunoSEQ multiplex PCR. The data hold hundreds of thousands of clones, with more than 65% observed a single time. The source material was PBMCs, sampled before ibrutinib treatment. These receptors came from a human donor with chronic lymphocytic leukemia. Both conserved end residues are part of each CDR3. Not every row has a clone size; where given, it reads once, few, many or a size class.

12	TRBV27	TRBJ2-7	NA	CASSLSGGEQYF
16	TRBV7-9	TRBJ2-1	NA	CASSLPSGRAGDEQFF
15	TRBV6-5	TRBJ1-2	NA	CASSAPGDRAYGYTF
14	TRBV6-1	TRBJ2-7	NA	CASHSGSRPYEQYF
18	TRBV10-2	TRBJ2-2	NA	CASSLGLAGGRRTGELFF
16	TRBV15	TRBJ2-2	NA	CATSRDRGRVTGELFF
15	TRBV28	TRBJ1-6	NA	CASSLRLGFYSPLHF
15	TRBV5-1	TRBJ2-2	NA	CAGSRWGLDTGELFF
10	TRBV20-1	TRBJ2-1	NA	CSALYNEQFF
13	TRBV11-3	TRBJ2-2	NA	CASSFMGAGELFF
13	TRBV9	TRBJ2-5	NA	CASSAERQETQYF
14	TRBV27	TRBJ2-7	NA	CASSLSSIAGEQYF
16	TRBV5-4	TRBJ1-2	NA	CASSLGGGGPYYGYTF
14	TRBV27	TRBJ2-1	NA	CASSSATGNNEQFF
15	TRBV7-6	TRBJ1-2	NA	CASSLSRPTHGGYTF
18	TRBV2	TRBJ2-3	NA	CASSVKGFGLAGGDTQYF
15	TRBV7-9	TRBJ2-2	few	CASSLTSGSIGELFF
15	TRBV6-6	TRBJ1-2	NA	CASSSNGQANYGYTF
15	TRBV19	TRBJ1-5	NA	CASSIFAGGKEPQHF
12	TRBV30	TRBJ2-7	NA	CAWMGIPYEQYF
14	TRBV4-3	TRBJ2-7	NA	CASSLRQNSYEQYF
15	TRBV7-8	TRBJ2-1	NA	CASSLSGRAYNEQFF
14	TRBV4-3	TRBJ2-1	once	CASSQRTGVDEQFF
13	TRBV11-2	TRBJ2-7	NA	CASSLSRVDEQYF
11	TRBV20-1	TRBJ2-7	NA	CSARVANEQYF
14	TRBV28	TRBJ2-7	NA	CASRTGTPPYEQYF
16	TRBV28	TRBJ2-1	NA	CASSLETDDYYNEQFF
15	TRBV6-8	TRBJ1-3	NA	CASSYKPREGNTIYF
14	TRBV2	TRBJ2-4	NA	CASSEGTSGYLQYF
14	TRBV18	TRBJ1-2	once	CASSPTGLNYGYTF
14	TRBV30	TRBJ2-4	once	CAWSRSWAKNIQYF
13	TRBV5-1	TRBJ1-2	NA	CASSPTGGEGYTF
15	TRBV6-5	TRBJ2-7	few	CASSKGLAGVYEQYF